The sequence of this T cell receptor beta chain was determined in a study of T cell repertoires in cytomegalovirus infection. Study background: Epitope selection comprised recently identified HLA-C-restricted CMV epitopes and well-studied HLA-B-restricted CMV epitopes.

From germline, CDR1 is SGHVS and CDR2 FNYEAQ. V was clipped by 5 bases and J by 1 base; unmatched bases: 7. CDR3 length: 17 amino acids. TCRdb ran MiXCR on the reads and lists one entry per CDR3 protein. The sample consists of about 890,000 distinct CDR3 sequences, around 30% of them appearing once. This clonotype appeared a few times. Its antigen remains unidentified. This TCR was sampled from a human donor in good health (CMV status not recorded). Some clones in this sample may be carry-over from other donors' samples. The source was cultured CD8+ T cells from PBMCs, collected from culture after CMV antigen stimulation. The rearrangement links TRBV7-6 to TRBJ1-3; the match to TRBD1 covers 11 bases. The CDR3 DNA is TGTGCCAGCAGCCCCCGGGACAGGGGGGTTTCTGGAAACACCATATATTTT. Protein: CASSPRDRGVSGNTIYF.